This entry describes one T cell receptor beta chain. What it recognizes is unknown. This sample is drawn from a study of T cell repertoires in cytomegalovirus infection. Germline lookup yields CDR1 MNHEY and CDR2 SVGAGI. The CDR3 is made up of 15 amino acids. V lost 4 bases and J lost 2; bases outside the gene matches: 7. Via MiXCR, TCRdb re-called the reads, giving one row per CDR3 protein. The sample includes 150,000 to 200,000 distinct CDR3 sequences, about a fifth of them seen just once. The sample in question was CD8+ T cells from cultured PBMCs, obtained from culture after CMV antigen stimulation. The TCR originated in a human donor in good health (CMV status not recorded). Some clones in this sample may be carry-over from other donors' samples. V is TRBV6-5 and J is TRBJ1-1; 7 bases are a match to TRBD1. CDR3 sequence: CASSFSTGHNTEAFF. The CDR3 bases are TGTGCCAGCAGTTTCTCGACAGGGCATAACACTGAAGCTTTCTTT.